Listed below are T cell receptor beta chains from one sample, sequenced in a study of blood T cell repertoires in COVID-19. Sequenced by immunoSEQ multiplex PCR; TCRdb stores in-frame clones only, minus some. The sample gives 110,000 or so clones, around 84% of which show up once; about 8.5% is in the top ten. Material: peripheral blood. The receptors originated from a woman in her 40s with acute or convalescent COVID-19. Both conserved end residues are part of each CDR3. The D gene is left open where the match is weak. Size values are once, few and many counts, or a class for expanded clones, and some rows have none.

d_call: NA
j_call: TRBJ1-2
clone_size: NA
v_call: TRBV6-6
cdr3_nt: TGTGCCAGCAGTTCCCAGGGGACGGACTATGGCTACACCTTC
cdr3_aa: CASSSQGTDYGYTF

d_call: TRBD2
j_call: TRBJ2-7
clone_size: once
v_call: TRBV5-4
cdr3_nt: TGTGCCAGCAGCCGAACCCTAGCGGGGGGCCTATCCTACGAGCAGTACTTC
cdr3_aa: CASSRTLAGGLSYEQYF

d_call: TRBD1
j_call: TRBJ1-4
clone_size: NA
v_call: TRBV30
cdr3_nt: TGTGCCTGGAGTATGACAGGGGTGGATGAAAAACTGTTTTTT
cdr3_aa: CAWSMTGVDEKLFF

d_call: NA
j_call: TRBJ1-4
clone_size: NA
v_call: TRBV19
cdr3_nt: TGTGCCAGTATGAGGAGCGTAGGAGAAAAACTGTTTTTT
cdr3_aa: CASMRSVGEKLFF

d_call: NA
j_call: TRBJ1-2
clone_size: NA
v_call: TRBV3-1/TRBV3-2
cdr3_nt: TGTGCCAGCAGCCAAGATGTTCCGGCTAACTATGGCTACACCTTC
cdr3_aa: CASSQDVPANYGYTF

d_call: NA
j_call: TRBJ1-6
clone_size: NA
v_call: TRBV6-4
cdr3_nt: TGTGCCAGCAGTGACAGGAGAGATACACCCCTCCACTTT
cdr3_aa: CASSDRRDTPLHF

d_call: TRBD1
j_call: TRBJ1-2
clone_size: few
v_call: TRBV30
cdr3_nt: TGTGCCTGGAGTAACCGACAGGGGACTAACTATGGCTACACCTTC
cdr3_aa: CAWSNRQGTNYGYTF

d_call: TRBD1
j_call: TRBJ1-5
clone_size: NA
v_call: TRBV3-1/TRBV3-2
cdr3_nt: TGTGCCAGCAGCCCGGCAGGGGGCACGTATCAGCCCCAGCATTTT
cdr3_aa: CASSPAGGTYQPQHF

d_call: NA
j_call: TRBJ1-5
clone_size: NA
v_call: TRBV6-6
cdr3_nt: TGTGCCAGCACCCTCAATGGGGGGAGCAATCAGCCCCAGCATTTT
cdr3_aa: CASTLNGGSNQPQHF

d_call: TRBD2
j_call: TRBJ2-1
clone_size: NA
v_call: TRBV7-2
cdr3_nt: TGTGCCAGCAGTCCCCTAGCGGGGTCCTACAATGAGCAGTTCTTC
cdr3_aa: CASSPLAGSYNEQFF

d_call: TRBD1
j_call: TRBJ1-2
clone_size: few
v_call: TRBV6-6
cdr3_nt: TGTGCCAGCACAGGACAGGGTCGTCTCTATGGCTACACCTTC
cdr3_aa: CASTGQGRLYGYTF

d_call: NA
j_call: TRBJ2-3
clone_size: NA
v_call: TRBV5-1
cdr3_nt: TGCGCCAGCAGCCCGGGGGTCAGGGAGCTCACAGATACGCAGTATTTT
cdr3_aa: CASSPGVRELTDTQYF

d_call: TRBD2
j_call: TRBJ2-1
clone_size: NA
v_call: TRBV6-6
cdr3_nt: TGTGCCAGCAGTGGACTAGCGGGGGTTGAGCAGTTCTTC
cdr3_aa: CASSGLAGVEQFF

d_call: NA
j_call: TRBJ1-1
clone_size: NA
v_call: TRBV6-1
cdr3_nt: TGTGCCAGCAGTGTAGGGGCAGGGATCATGAACACTGAAGCTTTCTTT
cdr3_aa: CASSVGAGIMNTEAFF

d_call: NA
j_call: TRBJ2-5
clone_size: NA
v_call: TRBV5-4
cdr3_nt: TGTGCCAGCAGCCCTTCTACGCAAGAGACCCAGTACTTC
cdr3_aa: CASSPSTQETQYF

d_call: NA
j_call: TRBJ1-2
clone_size: few
v_call: TRBV20-1
cdr3_nt: TGCAGTGCTAGTGACTCGGCAGGGAACTATGGCTACACCTTC
cdr3_aa: CSASDSAGNYGYTF

d_call: TRBD1
j_call: TRBJ1-1
clone_size: once
v_call: TRBV14
cdr3_nt: TGTGCCAGCAGCCGATACAGGGGCCCCACTGAAGCTTTCTTT
cdr3_aa: CASSRYRGPTEAFF

d_call: TRBD1
j_call: TRBJ2-3
clone_size: NA
v_call: TRBV7-9
cdr3_nt: TGTGCCAGCAGCTTCGGACAGGCAGCAGATACGCAGTATTTT
cdr3_aa: CASSFGQAADTQYF

d_call: TRBD1
j_call: TRBJ1-1
clone_size: NA
v_call: TRBV18
cdr3_nt: TGTGCCAGCTCACCAGTCGGACAGGGGGCAGGGACTGAAGCTTTCTTT
cdr3_aa: CASSPVGQGAGTEAFF

d_call: NA
j_call: TRBJ2-1
clone_size: NA
v_call: TRBV2
cdr3_nt: TGTGCCACCAGGATTAGCTCCTACAATGAGCAGTTCTTC
cdr3_aa: CATRISSYNEQFF

d_call: TRBD1
j_call: TRBJ1-6
clone_size: NA
v_call: TRBV5-1
cdr3_nt: TGCGCCAGCAGCCTTCGACAGGGAGATGGTTCACCCCTCCACTTT
cdr3_aa: CASSLRQGDGSPLHF

d_call: TRBD1
j_call: TRBJ1-1
clone_size: NA
v_call: TRBV7-2
cdr3_nt: TGTGCCAGCAGCATCTACAGGGGGACGGCTTTCTTT
cdr3_aa: CASSIYRGTAFF

d_call: TRBD1
j_call: TRBJ1-2
clone_size: NA
v_call: TRBV19
cdr3_nt: TGTGCCAGCAGAGACAGGGGCGAAGACTATGGCTACACCTTC
cdr3_aa: CASRDRGEDYGYTF

d_call: TRBD1
j_call: TRBJ1-1
clone_size: NA
v_call: TRBV7-9
cdr3_nt: TGTGCCAGCAGCTTAGTGGGGACAGCCTTGAACACTGAAGCTTTCTTT
cdr3_aa: CASSLVGTALNTEAFF

d_call: NA
j_call: TRBJ1-1
clone_size: NA
v_call: TRBV3-1/TRBV3-2
cdr3_nt: TGTGCCAGCAGCCACTCAACAGGGTACACTGAAGCTTTCTTT
cdr3_aa: CASSHSTGYTEAFF

d_call: TRBD1
j_call: TRBJ1-6
clone_size: NA
v_call: TRBV7-2
cdr3_nt: TGTGCCAGCAGCTTAGTCGCACGACAGGGCTCCTATAATTCACCCCTCCACTTT
cdr3_aa: CASSLVARQGSYNSPLHF

d_call: TRBD1
j_call: TRBJ1-3
clone_size: once
v_call: TRBV18
cdr3_nt: TGTGCCAGCTCACCGGGGGGACAGGGTTACGGAAACACCATATATTTT
cdr3_aa: CASSPGGQGYGNTIYF

d_call: NA
j_call: TRBJ2-3
clone_size: NA
v_call: TRBV14
cdr3_nt: TGTGCCAGCAGCCAAGTAACAGATACGCAGTATTTT
cdr3_aa: CASSQVTDTQYF

d_call: NA
j_call: TRBJ2-1
clone_size: NA
v_call: TRBV7-9
cdr3_nt: TGTGCCAGCAGCTTCCAGGGGTCAGGCGAGCAGTTCTTC
cdr3_aa: CASSFQGSGEQFF

d_call: TRBD2
j_call: TRBJ2-1
clone_size: NA
v_call: TRBV5-1
cdr3_nt: TGCGCCAGCAGCCCAGGACTAGCGGGGGGGCCTAGCTCCTACAATGAGCAGTTCTTC
cdr3_aa: CASSPGLAGGPSSYNEQFF

d_call: TRBD2
j_call: TRBJ2-1
clone_size: NA
v_call: TRBV7-2
cdr3_nt: TGTGCCAGCAGCACAGGACTAGCGGGGGGGCCAAATGAGCAGTTCTTC
cdr3_aa: CASSTGLAGGPNEQFF

d_call: TRBD1
j_call: TRBJ1-5
clone_size: NA
v_call: TRBV6-5
cdr3_nt: TGTGCCAGCAGACAGACAGGGTCGAACAATCAGCCCCAGCATTTT
cdr3_aa: CASRQTGSNNQPQHF